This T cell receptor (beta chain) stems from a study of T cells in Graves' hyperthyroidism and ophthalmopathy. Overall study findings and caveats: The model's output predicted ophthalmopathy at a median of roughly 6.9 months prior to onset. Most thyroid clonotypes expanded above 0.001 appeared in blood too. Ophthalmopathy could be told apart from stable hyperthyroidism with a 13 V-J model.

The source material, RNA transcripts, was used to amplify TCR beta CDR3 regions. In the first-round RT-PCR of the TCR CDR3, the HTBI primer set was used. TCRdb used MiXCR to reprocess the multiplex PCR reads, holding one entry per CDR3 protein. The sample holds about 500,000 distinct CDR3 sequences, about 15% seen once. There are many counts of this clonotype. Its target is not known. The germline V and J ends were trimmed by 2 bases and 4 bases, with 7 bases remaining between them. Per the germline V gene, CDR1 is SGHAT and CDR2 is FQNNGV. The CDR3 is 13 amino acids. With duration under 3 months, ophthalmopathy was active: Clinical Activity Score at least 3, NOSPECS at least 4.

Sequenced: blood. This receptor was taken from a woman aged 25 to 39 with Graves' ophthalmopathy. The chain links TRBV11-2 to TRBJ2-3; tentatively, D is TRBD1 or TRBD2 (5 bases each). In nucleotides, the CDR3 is TGTGCCAGCAGCTTAACGGGGCCAGATACGCAGTATTTT. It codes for CASSLTGPDTQYF.